One T cell receptor (beta chain) is described in this entry. Its target is not known. CD8+ and CD4+ T cells taken from blood had their TCR beta sequenced. The CD8+ and CD4+ T cells were isolated magnetically using a negative isolation approach, whereas the TEMRA cells were enriched by FACS. With random hexamers, roughly 0.45 to 1 ug RNA was reverse transcribed. Across 54 Vbeta and 13 Jbeta, TCR beta CDR3 was amplified with immunoSEQ multiplex PCR. MiXCR, run by TCRdb on the immunoSEQ multiplex PCR reads, gives a single entry per CDR3 protein. This repertoire shows 400,000 or so distinct CDR3 sequences, about 85% found once; its top ten account for about 0.1%. V gave up 3 bases and J gave up 5 bases; unmatched junction bases: 9. The V gene's germline CDR1 is SGHKS and CDR2 YYEKEE (reference sequence). This CDR3 spans 16 amino acids. This specimen comes from a study of CD8 T cells in Susac syndrome. Broader study findings: The TCR sequencing and HLA analysis in the study involved a relatively small number of individuals, as the study acknowledged.

This clonotype was obtained from a human donor with multiple sclerosis. The sequenced sample was CD8+ T cells from PBMCs. The gene calls are TRBV5-5 and TRBJ2-1; 9 positions match TRBD1. The CDR3 sequence is CASSSFEQGADNEQFF. The CDR3 region has the DNA TGTGCCAGCAGCTCATTCGAACAGGGGGCCGACAATGAGCAGTTCTTC.